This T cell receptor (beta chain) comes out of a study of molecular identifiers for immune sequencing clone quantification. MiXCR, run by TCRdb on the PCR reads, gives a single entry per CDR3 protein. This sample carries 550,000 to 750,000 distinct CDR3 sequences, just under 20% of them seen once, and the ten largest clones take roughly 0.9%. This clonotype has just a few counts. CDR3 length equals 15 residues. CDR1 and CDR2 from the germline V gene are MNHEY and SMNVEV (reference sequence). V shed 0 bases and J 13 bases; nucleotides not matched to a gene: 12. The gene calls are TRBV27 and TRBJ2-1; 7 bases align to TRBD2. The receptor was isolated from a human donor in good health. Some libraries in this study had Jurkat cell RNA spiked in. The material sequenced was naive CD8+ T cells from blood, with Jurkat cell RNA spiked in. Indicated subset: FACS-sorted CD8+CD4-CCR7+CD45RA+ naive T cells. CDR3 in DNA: TGTGCCAGCAGTTTATCGATTGAGGCTAGCGGCCACCAGTTCTTC. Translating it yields CASSLSIEASGHQFF.